This T cell receptor (beta chain) comes out of a study of cytomegalovirus exposure and HLA in healthy donors. The repertoire was sequenced with immunoSEQ multiplex PCR; TCRdb's copy has only in-frame clones and lacks some. The sample has a few hundred thousand clones, roughly 85% seen once. This sequence originates from a woman aged 18-29 years in good health and CMV-seronegative. The material sequenced was PBMCs.

The CDR3 loop is CASSEGLAADTQYF. CDR3 in DNA: TGTGCCAGCAGTGAAGGGCTAGCTGCAGATACGCAGTATTTT. V gene TRBV2 combines with J gene TRBJ2-3; D may be TRBD2 (5 bases). The CDR3 runs 14 residues. V was pared by 1 base and J by 4 bases, with 9 bases between. The germline gives CDR1 SNHLY, CDR2 FYNNEI.